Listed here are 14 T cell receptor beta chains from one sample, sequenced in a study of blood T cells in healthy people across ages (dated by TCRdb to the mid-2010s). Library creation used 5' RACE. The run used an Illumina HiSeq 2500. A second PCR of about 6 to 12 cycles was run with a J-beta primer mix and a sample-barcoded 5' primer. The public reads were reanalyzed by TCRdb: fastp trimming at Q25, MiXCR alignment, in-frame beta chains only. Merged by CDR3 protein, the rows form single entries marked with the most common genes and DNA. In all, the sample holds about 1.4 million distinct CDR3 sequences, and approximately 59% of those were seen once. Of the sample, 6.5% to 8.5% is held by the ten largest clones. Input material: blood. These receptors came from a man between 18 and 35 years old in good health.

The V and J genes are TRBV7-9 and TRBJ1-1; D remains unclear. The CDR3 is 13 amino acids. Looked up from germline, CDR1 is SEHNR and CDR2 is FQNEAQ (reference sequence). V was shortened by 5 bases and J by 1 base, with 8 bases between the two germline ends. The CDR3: CASSAQQNTEAFF. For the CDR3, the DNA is TGTGCCAGCAGCGCCCAACAGAACACTGAAGCTTTCTTT.

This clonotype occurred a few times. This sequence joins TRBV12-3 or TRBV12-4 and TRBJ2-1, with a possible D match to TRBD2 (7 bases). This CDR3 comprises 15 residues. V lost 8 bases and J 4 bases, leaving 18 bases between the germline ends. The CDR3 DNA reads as TGTGCCAGCTATTTGGGCGGGGGCGGGTACAATGAGCAGTTCTTC. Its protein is CASYLGGGGYNEQFF.

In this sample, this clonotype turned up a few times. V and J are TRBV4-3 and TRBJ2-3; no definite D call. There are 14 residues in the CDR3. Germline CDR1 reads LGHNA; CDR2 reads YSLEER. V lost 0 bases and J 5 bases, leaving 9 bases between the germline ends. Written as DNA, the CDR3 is TGCGCCAGCAGCCAAGAAGTCATAGGAGATACGCAGTATTTT. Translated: CASSQEVIGDTQYF.

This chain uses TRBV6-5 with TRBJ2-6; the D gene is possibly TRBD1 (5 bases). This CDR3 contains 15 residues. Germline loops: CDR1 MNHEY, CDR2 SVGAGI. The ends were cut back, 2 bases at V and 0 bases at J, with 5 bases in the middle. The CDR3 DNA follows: TGTGCCAGCAGTTACGGACACTCTGGGGCCAACGTCCTGACTTTC. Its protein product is CASSYGHSGANVLTF.

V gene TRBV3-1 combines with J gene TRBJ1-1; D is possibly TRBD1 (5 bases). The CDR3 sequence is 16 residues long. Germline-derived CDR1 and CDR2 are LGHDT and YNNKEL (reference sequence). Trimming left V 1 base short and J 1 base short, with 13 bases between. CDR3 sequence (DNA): TGTGCCAGCAGCCAAGGGGGCCCACCGGGGAACACTGAAGCTTTCTTT. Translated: CASSQGGPPGNTEAFF.

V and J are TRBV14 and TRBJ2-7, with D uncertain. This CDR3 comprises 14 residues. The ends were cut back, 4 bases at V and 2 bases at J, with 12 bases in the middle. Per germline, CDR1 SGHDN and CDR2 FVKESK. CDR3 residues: CASSPITDAYEQYF. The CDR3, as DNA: TGTGCCAGCAGCCCTATCACAGATGCCTACGAGCAGTACTTC.

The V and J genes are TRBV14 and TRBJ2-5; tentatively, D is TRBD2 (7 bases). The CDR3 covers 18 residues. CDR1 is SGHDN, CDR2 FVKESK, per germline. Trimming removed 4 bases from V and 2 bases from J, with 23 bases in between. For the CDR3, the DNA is TGTGCCAGCAGCCCCTTTGGGGGGGCAATTGGGAGGCAAGAGACCCAGTACTTC. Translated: CASSPFGGAIGRQETQYF.

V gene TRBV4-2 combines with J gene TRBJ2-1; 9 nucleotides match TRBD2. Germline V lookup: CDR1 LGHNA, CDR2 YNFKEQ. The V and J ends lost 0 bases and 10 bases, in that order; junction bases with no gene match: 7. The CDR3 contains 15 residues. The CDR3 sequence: CASSQEASGIYEQFF. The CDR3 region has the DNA TGTGCCAGCAGCCAAGAGGCTAGCGGGATCTACGAGCAGTTCTTC.

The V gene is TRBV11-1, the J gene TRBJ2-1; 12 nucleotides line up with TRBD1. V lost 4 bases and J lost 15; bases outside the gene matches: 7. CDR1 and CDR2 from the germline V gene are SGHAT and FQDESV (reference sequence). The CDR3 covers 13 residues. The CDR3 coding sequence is TGTGCCAGCAGCTCCCCGGGACAGGGGGCTCTGTTCTTC. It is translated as CASSSPGQGALFF.

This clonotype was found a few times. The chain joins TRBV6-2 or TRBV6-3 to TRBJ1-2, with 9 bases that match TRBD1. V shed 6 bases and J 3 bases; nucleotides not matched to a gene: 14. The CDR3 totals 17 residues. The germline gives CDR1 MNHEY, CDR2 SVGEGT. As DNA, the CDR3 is TGTGCCAGCAGCCGACTACCGGGACAGGGAGTCGACTATGGCTACACCTTC. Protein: CASSRLPGQGVDYGYTF.

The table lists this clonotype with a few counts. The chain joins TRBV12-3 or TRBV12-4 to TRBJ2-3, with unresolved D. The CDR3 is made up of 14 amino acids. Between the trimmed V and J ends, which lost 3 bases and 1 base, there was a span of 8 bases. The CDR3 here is CASSLDVGTDTQYF. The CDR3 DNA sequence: TGTGCCAGCAGTTTGGACGTCGGCACAGATACGCAGTATTTT.

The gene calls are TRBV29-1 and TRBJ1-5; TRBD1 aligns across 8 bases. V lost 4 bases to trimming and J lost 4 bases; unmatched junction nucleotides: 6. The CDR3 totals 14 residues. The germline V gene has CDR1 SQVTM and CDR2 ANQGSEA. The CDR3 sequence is CSVVGTGSNQPQHF. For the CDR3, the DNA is TGCAGCGTTGTCGGGACAGGCTCAAATCAGCCCCAGCATTTT.

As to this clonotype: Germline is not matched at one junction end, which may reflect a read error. CDR3 nucleotides: TGTGCCATCAGTCGAGATTTTAATCAGTCCCAGCATTTT. Its protein product is CAISRDFNQSQHF. The chain has TRBV10-3 and TRBJ1-5; D gene unclear. Germline values: CDR1 ENHRY, CDR2 SYGVKD. The CDR3 is 13 amino acids.

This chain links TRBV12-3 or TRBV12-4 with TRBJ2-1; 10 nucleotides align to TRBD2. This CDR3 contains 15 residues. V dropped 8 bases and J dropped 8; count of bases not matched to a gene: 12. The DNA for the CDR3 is TGTGCCAGCTTCCCATCTAGCGGGAGAGTCGATGAGCAGTTCTTC. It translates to CASFPSSGRVDEQFF.